The 28 T cell receptor beta chains below all came from one sample that was sequenced in a study of beta chain features in type 1 diabetes. Expressed TCRB transcripts were sequenced because the isolated RNA had all been reverse transcribed beforehand. The repertoire was sequenced with immunoSEQ multiplex PCR; TCRdb's copy has only in-frame clones and lacks some. This table holds 140,000 or so clones, about 10% found once. Sequenced material: naive CD4+ T cells from blood. All receptors derive from a man aged 18 to 35 in good health.

This rearrangement joins TRBV7-2 to TRBJ1-2, with D hard to call. The germline CDR1 and CDR2 sequences are SGHTA and FQGNSA. Between the trimmed V and J ends, which lost 5 bases and 0 bases, there was a span of 7 bases. This CDR3 region has 13 residues. This CDR3 reads CASSLIANYGYTF. The CDR3 DNA reads as TGTGCCAGCAGCCTCATAGCTAACTATGGCTACACCTTC.

J is TRBJ1-5 and V is TRBV4-3; tentative D call: TRBD1 (5 bases). This CDR3 comprises 15 residues. Trimming stripped 0 bases from V and 7 bases from J, with 13 bases between. Germline V gene lookup returns CDR1 LGHNA and CDR2 YSLEER. The CDR3 coding sequence is TGCGCCAGCAGCCAAGATCCGGAGGGGAGACAGCCCCAGCATTTT. Residues: CASSQDPEGRQPQHF.

This clone was counted only a few times. This chain connects TRBV27 to TRBJ2-5; 8 bases are a match to TRBD2. This CDR3 spans 15 amino acids. Per the germline V gene, CDR1 is MNHEY and CDR2 is SMNVEV (reference sequence). V was clipped by 3 bases and J by 3 bases; unmatched bases: 6. The CDR3 region is CASSFQLAGKETQYF. The CDR3 DNA follows: TGTGCCAGCAGTTTCCAGCTAGCGGGCAAAGAGACCCAGTACTTC.

The genes are TRBV5-6 and TRBJ2-5; maybe TRBD1 (6 bases). The last part of the DNA fits TRBJ2-7 better; the J call may be wrong. The CDR3 is made up of 14 amino acids. CDR1 is SGHDT, CDR2 YYEEEE, per germline. The CDR3: CASSLQGTSYEQYF. In nucleotides, the CDR3 is TGTGCCAGCAGCTTACAGGGCACCTCCTACGAGCAGTACTTC.

The table lists this clone with a few counts. The V and J genes are TRBV9 and TRBJ2-7; 8 bases are a match to TRBD1. The CDR3 loop spans 13 amino acids. Germline V gene data show CDR1 as SGDLS and CDR2 as YYNGEE. The J segment lost 7 bases and the V segment lost 0 bases, leaving 3 bases of the junction unmatched. In DNA, the CDR3 is TGTGCCAGCAGCGTAGCGGACAGGGCTGAGCAGTACTTC. Amino acids: CASSVADRAEQYF. The full variable domain, with the rest looked up from reference TRBV9 and TRBJ2-7, is DSGVTQTPKHLITATGQRVTLRCSPRSGDLSVYWYQQSLDQGLQFLIQYYNGEERAKGNILERFSAQQFPDLHSELNLSSLELGDSALYFCASSVADRAEQYFGPGTRLTVT.

In DNA, the CDR3 is TGTGCCAGCAGAGAGATCGGGGTTAACTCCTACGAGCAGTACTTC. Its protein is CASREIGVNSYEQYF. The chain combines TRBV7-2 with TRBJ2-7, with D perhaps matching TRBD2 (5 bases). The CDR3 is 15 amino acids. Germline CDR1 SGHTA, CDR2 FQGNSA. The V end was cut by 6 bases, the J end by 0 bases, with 15 bases between.

This clone was observed a few times. The chain links TRBV5-4 to TRBJ2-1; 12 nucleotides match TRBD2. V lost 3 bases to trimming and J lost 9 bases; unmatched junction nucleotides: 7. This CDR3 contains 15 residues. CDR1 is SGHNT, CDR2 YYREEE, per germline (reference sequence). The CDR3, as DNA: TGTGCCAGCAGCTCGCTAGCGGGGGGGCGTGGTGAGCAGTTCTTC. Its protein product is CASSSLAGGRGEQFF.

There are a few counts of this clone. The J gene is TRBJ2-6, the V gene TRBV28; TRBD1 aligns across 7 bases. The CDR3 loop spans 17 amino acids. Germline V lookup: CDR1 MDHEN, CDR2 SYDVKM. The V gene end was trimmed by 3 bases and the J gene end by 0 bases; junction bases not matched to a gene: 5. CDR3 DNA sequence: TGTGCCAGCAGTTTGAGGGGGCCGAGCTCTGGGGCCAACGTCCTGACTTTC. The encoded protein is CASSLRGPSSGANVLTF.

The rearrangement links TRBV5-8 to TRBJ2-1, with 8 bases lining up with TRBD2. V lost 4 bases to trimming and J lost 4 bases; unmatched junction nucleotides: 7. This CDR3 is built from 15 residues. Germline V gene lookup returns CDR1 SGHTS and CDR2 YDEGEE. CDR3 loop: CASSPGGASYNEQFF. The CDR3 DNA reads as TGTGCCAGCAGCCCCGGGGGGGCATCGTACAATGAGCAGTTCTTC. Looking up the rest from reference TRBV5-8 and TRBJ2-1 gives the full variable domain: EAGVTQSPTHLIKTRGQQATLRCSPISGHTSVYWYQQALGLGLQFLLWYDEGEERNRGNFPPRFSGRQFPNYSSELNVNALELEDSALYLCASSPGGASYNEQFFGPGTRLTVL.

The gene calls are TRBV6-5 and TRBJ1-6; 9 positions agree with TRBD1. With 8 bases clipped from V and 7 bases from J, the junction kept 9 bases outside the gene matches. Germline V gene data show CDR1 as MNHEY and CDR2 as SVGAGI. The CDR3 spans 15 residues. The CDR3 sequence: CASEFSGTGNSPLHF. The CDR3 region has the DNA TGTGCCAGCGAATTTTCCGGGACAGGGAATTCACCCCTCCACTTT.

The chain has TRBV14 and TRBJ1-2, with 11 bases identical to TRBD1. Germline CDR1 and CDR2: SGHDN and FVKESK. V dropped 4 bases and J dropped 4; count of bases not matched to a gene: 11. The CDR3 is 17 amino acids. The CDR3 DNA reads as TGTGCCAGCAGCCTCGGGACAGGGGGGAGCGTAGGCTATGGCTACACCTTC. Its translation is CASSLGTGGSVGYGYTF.

This clone was found a few times. This rearrangement joins TRBV7-6 to TRBJ2-1, with D possibly being TRBD2 (5 bases). CDR1 is SGHVS, CDR2 FNYEAQ, per germline. This CDR3 contains 14 residues. With 4 bases removed from V and 9 bases from J, the gap between germline ends came to 16 bases. CDR3 sequence: CASSSALLASEQFF. DNA of the CDR3: TGTGCCAGCAGCTCCGCCCTCCTAGCATCTGAGCAGTTCTTC.

This clone occurred a few times. The CDR3: CASSRDRLYEQYF. The CDR3 nucleotides are TGTGCCAGTAGTCGGGACAGGCTCTACGAGCAGTACTTC. This chain joins TRBV19 and TRBJ2-7; TRBD1 agrees at 8 bases. CDR1 is LNHDA and CDR2 is SQIVND in the germline V gene (reference sequence). With 5 bases clipped from V and 3 bases from J, the junction kept 3 bases outside the gene matches. The CDR3 is made up of 13 amino acids.

This clone was seen a few times. V usage is TRBV7-2 and J usage is TRBJ2-7; 13 bases align to TRBD2. Germline V gene data show CDR1 as SGHTA and CDR2 as FQGNSA. Trimming took 10 bases from V and 3 from J; bases not matched to a gene: 3. This CDR3 is 13 amino acids long. The CDR3 nucleotides are TGTGCCACCCGACTAGCGGGGGGCTACGAGCAGTACTTC. Amino acid sequence: CATRLAGGYEQYF.

There are a few counts of this clone. The chain links TRBV18 to TRBJ2-7; 10 bases align to TRBD2. Germline CDR1 KGHSH, CDR2 LQKENI. V gave up 3 bases and J gave up 7 bases; unmatched junction bases: 12. The CDR3 spans 16 residues. The CDR3 DNA follows: TGTGCCAGCTCACCTCCTAGCGGGGGCTCTGGAGGTGAGCAGTACTTC. It encodes CASSPPSGGSGGEQYF.

This clone occurred a few times. The chain has TRBV2 and TRBJ1-6, with D perhaps TRBD1 (6 bases). This CDR3 is 15 amino acids long. The germline gives CDR1 SNHLY, CDR2 FYNNEI. V was cut by 1 base and J by 7 bases, with 11 bases left in between. In DNA form, the CDR3 reads TGTGCCAGCAGTGAAGGGCAGGGGAACAATTCACCCCTCCACTTT. This encodes CASSEGQGNNSPLHF. The full variable domain, in which reference TRBV2 and TRBJ1-6 provide the parts outside the CDR3, is EPEVTQTPSHQVTQMGQEVILRCVPISNHLYFYWYRQILGQKVEFLVSFYNNEISEKSEIFDDQFSVERPDGSNFTLKIRSTKLEDSAMYFCASSEGQGNNSPLHFGNGTRLTVT.

This clone was seen only a few times. The J gene is TRBJ1-2, the V gene TRBV7-9, with 8 bases aligning to TRBD1. The ends lost 0 bases at V and 2 bases at J; junction bases unmatched: 2. This CDR3 is built from 15 residues. Germline V CDR1 and CDR2: SEHNR, FQNEAQ (reference sequence). This CDR3 is CASSLAQGANYGYTF. The CDR3 DNA is TGTGCCAGCAGCTTAGCGCAGGGGGCGAACTATGGCTACACCTTC.

The chain combines TRBV5-1 with TRBJ1-2; the D gene is possibly TRBD1 (5 bases). The CDR3 runs to 13 residues. CDR1 is SGHRS, CDR2 YFSETQ, per germline. The V and J ends lost 2 bases and 8 bases respectively, with 13 bases between them. The chain's CDR3 is CASSFRVFIGYTF. The CDR3 nucleotides read TGCGCCAGCAGCTTCAGGGTTTTTATCGGCTACACCTTC.

The CDR3 reads CASSTGTASYEQYF. In DNA, the CDR3 is TGTGCCAGTAGTACCGGGACAGCAAGCTACGAGCAGTACTTC. The chain combines TRBV19 with TRBJ2-7; 7 positions agree with TRBD1. The CDR3 loop spans 14 amino acids. With V trimmed by 4 bases and J by 3 bases, 6 bases remained unmatched. Germline lookup yields CDR1 LNHDA and CDR2 SQIVND (reference sequence).

This clone was detected only a few times. V and J are TRBV11-2 and TRBJ2-5, with D perhaps matching TRBD2 (5 bases). Trimming removed 5 bases at V and 7 bases at J, with 14 bases between. Germline CDR1 SGHAT, CDR2 FQNNGV. The CDR3 consists of 13 residues. The CDR3 region is CASSQAEGGTQYF. In DNA form, the CDR3 reads TGTGCCAGCAGCCAAGCCGAGGGCGGGACCCAGTACTTC.

This chain uses TRBV14 with TRBJ1-2, with TRBD1 matching 10 bases. Trimming cost V 2 bases and J 4 bases; bases outside gene matches: 13. Germline assignment: CDR1 SGHDN and CDR2 FVKESK. The CDR3 spans 18 residues. The CDR3, as DNA: TGTGCCAGCAGCCAATCTCTCGGGACAGGGGACTTTGTCTATGGCTACACCTTC. Encoded protein: CASSQSLGTGDFVYGYTF.

The V call is TRBV2, the J call TRBJ2-5; 9 bases agree with TRBD1. Gene TRBJ2-7 matches the end of the DNA better, so the J call may be wrong. Germline loops: CDR1 SNHLY, CDR2 FYNNEI. The CDR3 has 14 amino acids. Here the CDR3 reads CASSGFGQGHEQYF. The DNA of the CDR3 is TGTGCCAGCAGTGGGTTTGGACAGGGGCACGAGCAGTACTTC.

This clone was found many times. The chain joins TRBV14 to TRBJ2-1; 9 bases are shared with TRBD2. V lost 0 bases and J lost 6; bases outside the gene matches: 12. The V gene's germline CDR1 is SGHDN and CDR2 FVKESK. The length of the CDR3 is 18 residues. The CDR3: CASSQEWAGGPRLNEQFF. CDR3 DNA: TGTGCCAGCAGCCAAGAGTGGGCGGGGGGGCCCCGCCTCAATGAGCAGTTCTTC.

This clone was found a few times. This sequence joins TRBV2 and TRBJ2-5; TRBD1 matches at 7 bases. After removal of 7 bases from V and 2 bases from J, the junction contained 10 bases not matched to a gene. Germline V gives CDR1 SNHLY, CDR2 FYNNEI. CDR3 length equals 15 residues. The CDR3 is CASKQYGTAQETQYF. The CDR3 nucleotides read TGTGCCAGCAAACAGTACGGGACAGCACAAGAGACCCAGTACTTC.

The rearrangement uses TRBV2 and TRBJ2-1; D is possibly TRBD2 (6 bases). Germline CDR1 SNHLY, CDR2 FYNNEI. Trimming removed 3 bases from V and 8 bases from J, with 17 bases in between. The CDR3 totals 15 residues. The CDR3 nucleotides are TGTGCCAGCAGTGAGCGTCAGCCAGAGCGGGATGAGCAGTTCTTC. It translates to CASSERQPERDEQFF.

This clone was counted only a few times. The V gene is TRBV6-4, the J gene TRBJ2-1; a weak D match, TRBD2 (6 bases). Germline lookup yields CDR1 MRHNA and CDR2 SNTAGT. This CDR3 region has 16 residues. V lost 4 bases, J lost 4 bases, and 17 bases lay in between. CDR3 protein: CASSVGAGPQYNEQFF. The DNA for the CDR3 is TGTGCCAGCAGTGTCGGGGCGGGGCCCCAGTACAATGAGCAGTTCTTC.

This clone was picked up many times. CDR3 DNA sequence: TGTGCCAGCAGCTTGGTCCAGGACAATGAGCAGTTCTTC. It yields the protein CASSLVQDNEQFF. V and J are TRBV7-6 and TRBJ2-1; no reliable D call. Germline CDR1 and CDR2: SGHVS and FNYEAQ. The CDR3 is 13 amino acids. Trimming took 3 bases from V and 5 from J, leaving 8 bases between them. Full variable domain (rest looked up from reference TRBV7-6 and TRBJ2-1): GAGVSQSPRYKVTKRGQDVALRCDPISGHVSLYWYRQALGQGPEFLTYFNYEAQQDKSGLPNDRFSAERPEGSISTLTIQRTEQRDSAMYRCASSLVQDNEQFFGPGTRLTVL.

V and J are TRBV5-1 and TRBJ2-3, with D perhaps TRBD2 (5 bases). Trimming shortened V by 5 bases and J by 1 base, and 14 bases separated the two germline ends. Per germline, CDR1 SGHRS and CDR2 YFSETQ. CDR3 length equals 15 residues. CDR3 residues: CASRFPGEGTDTQYF. In DNA form, the CDR3 reads TGCGCCAGCAGGTTCCCCGGGGAAGGCACAGATACGCAGTATTTT.